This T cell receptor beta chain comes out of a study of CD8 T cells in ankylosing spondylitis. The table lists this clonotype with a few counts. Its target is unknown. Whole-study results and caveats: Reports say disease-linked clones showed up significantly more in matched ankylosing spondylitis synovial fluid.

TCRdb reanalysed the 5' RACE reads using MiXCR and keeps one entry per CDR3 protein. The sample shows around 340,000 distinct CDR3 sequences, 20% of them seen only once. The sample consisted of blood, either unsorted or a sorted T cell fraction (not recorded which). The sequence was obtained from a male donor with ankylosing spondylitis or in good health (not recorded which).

CDR3 residues: CASSYDRVEQYF. CDR3 DNA: TGCGCCAGCAGCTACGACAGGGTCGAGCAGTACTTC. This chain uses TRBV5-1 with TRBJ2-7; 7 bases align to TRBD1. Trimming cost V 3 bases and J 6 bases; bases outside gene matches: 3. The germline gives CDR1 SGHRS, CDR2 YFSETQ. The CDR3 sequence is 12 residues long.